Listed below are T cell receptor beta chains from one sample, sequenced in a study of identical twins. TCRdb recomputed calls from the 5' RACE reads with MiXCR, one row per CDR3 protein. The repertoire holds 400,000 to 550,000 distinct CDR3 sequences, with under 25% as singletons. These data are also associated with another study on T cells expressing NK-cell markers.

The sample consisted of CD4+ T cells sorted from blood. The receptors come from a woman aged 18 to 35 in good health. The CDR3 runs from the conserved cysteine through the conserved F or W. The D gene is left open where the match is weak. Size is stated for part of the rows, as once, few or many counts, or as a class when the clone is expanded.

TRBV12-3/TRBV12-4	few	NA	TRBJ2-1	TGTGCCAGCGCCCCCAGCGGGCGGTACAATGAGCAGTTCTTC	CASAPSGRYNEQFF
TRBV5-1	few	NA	TRBJ2-3	TGCGCCAGTCTTCTAGCCGGCACAGATACGCAGTATTTT	CASLLAGTDTQYF
TRBV3-1	few	NA	TRBJ2-4	TGTGCCAGCAGCCACCCGCAGGGGTGGGGGACCAAAAACATTCAGTACTTC	CASSHPQGWGTKNIQYF
TRBV10-3	many	NA	TRBJ2-3	TGTGCCATCAGTGACACAGATACGCAGTATTTT	CAISDTDTQYF
TRBV5-1	NA	NA	TRBJ2-1	TGCGCCAGCAGCTTGGCCCCTGGGCAGAACAATGAGCAGTTCTTC	CASSLAPGQNNEQFF
TRBV5-5	NA	TRBD2	TRBJ2-1	TGTGCCAGCAGTTTGGCGAGCGGGGGGGTGCTCCCCTACAATGAGCAGTTCTTC	CASSLASGGVLPYNEQFF
TRBV12-3/TRBV12-4	NA	NA	TRBJ2-3	TGTGCCAGCAGTCAGGACTTCTACTTAGACACAGATACGCAGTATTTT	CASSQDFYLDTDTQYF
TRBV6-1	few	TRBD1	TRBJ1-1	TGTGCCAGTCGGGACAGAGTGAACACTGAAGCTTTCTTT	CASRDRVNTEAFF
TRBV5-6	NA	NA	TRBJ1-2	TGTGCCAGCAGCTCGGGGCGAATGATCTACACCTTC	CASSSGRMIYTF
TRBV12-3/TRBV12-4	NA	TRBD1	TRBJ1-5	TGTGCCAGCAGCATTGACAGGGTGGGGCAGCCCCAGCATTTT	CASSIDRVGQPQHF
TRBV5-1	many	NA	TRBJ2-3	TGCGCCAGCAGCTTGGTAGCTAGTTTAGAGGATACGCAGTATTTT	CASSLVASLEDTQYF
TRBV5-1	NA	TRBD2	TRBJ2-7	TGCGCCAGCAGCTTGGCCGGCGCTAGCGGAGTCTACGAGCAGTACTTC	CASSLAGASGVYEQYF
TRBV5-4	NA	TRBD2	TRBJ2-1	TGTGCCAGCAGCTTGGGGTCTCTAGCGGCCTACAATGAGCAGTTCTTC	CASSLGSLAAYNEQFF
TRBV3-1	NA	NA	TRBJ1-1	TGTGCCAGCAGCCTAGAGGAGGGAAAGACTGAAGTTTTCTTT	CASSLEEGKTEVFF
TRBV5-1	few	NA	TRBJ2-5	TGCGCCAGCAGCTTGGCACTCTTCCAAGAGACCCAGTACTTC	CASSLALFQETQYF
TRBV2	NA	NA	TRBJ2-3	TGTGCCAGCAGCGCCGGAACCCCGGGGACAGATACGCAGTATTTT	CASSAGTPGTDTQYF
TRBV20-1	NA	TRBD2	TRBJ2-7	TGCAGTGCTAGATCAGGGACTAGCGGGAGTAGGTCGCCCTACGAGCAGTACTTC	CSARSGTSGSRSPYEQYF
TRBV29-1	few	NA	TRBJ1-4	TGCAGCGTTTCGACCGTCAACAGGGAAAAACTGTTTTTT	CSVSTVNREKLFF
TRBV7-2	NA	NA	TRBJ1-2	TGTGCCAGCAGCTTAGTAGGGGCAACCTCCTGGGATGGCTACACCTTC	CASSLVGATSWDGYTF
TRBV3-1	few	NA	TRBJ1-1	TGTGCCAGCAGCTCGGGCCCGGGCCAAGCTTTCTTT	CASSSGPGQAFF
TRBV11-2	NA	NA	TRBJ2-7	TGTGCCAGCAGCTTTAGCCAGGGACCAGTCTACGAGCAGTACTTC	CASSFSQGPVYEQYF
TRBV5-6	few	NA	TRBJ1-5	TGTGCCAGCAGCTTGTACCAGGGGATCAATCAGCCCCAGCATTTT	CASSLYQGINQPQHF
TRBV12-3/TRBV12-4	NA	NA	TRBJ2-2	TGTACCAGCAGTCCGACCCCCGGGACTGGGAACACCGGGGAGCTGTTTTTT	CTSSPTPGTGNTGELFF
TRBV12-5	few	NA	TRBJ2-1	TGTGCTAGTGGAAGCGATGCGGGTGAGCAGTTCTTC	CASGSDAGEQFF
TRBV9	NA	TRBD1	TRBJ2-1	TGTGCCAGCAGGAAAGGAACAGGGGCCCTCTACAATGAGCAGTTCTTC	CASRKGTGALYNEQFF